This TCR beta chain appears in the sequencing data of a study of beta chain features in type 1 diabetes. In this sample, this clone turned up a few times. Its target is unknown. General study findings and limits: All four CD4+ subsets of Type 1 diabetes patients contained TCRB CDR3s that were moderately but significantly shorter. The naive, central memory and Treg TCRB repertoires showed an apparent similarity that was greater among patients than among healthy donors.

Every bit of the isolated RNA underwent reverse transcription, so sequencing read expressed TCRB transcripts. TCRdb's copy holds only in-frame clones and misses some; the assay was immunoSEQ multiplex PCR. The sample has 500,000 to 850,000 clones; 11% to 15% are singletons. Material: naive CD4+ T cells from blood. The sequence was obtained from a man between 18 and 29 years old with type 1 diabetes.

CDR3 sequence: CASSLRQPTNEKLFF. The CDR3 DNA is TGTGCCAGCAGCTTGAGACAGCCAACTAATGAAAAACTGTTTTTT. The V gene is TRBV5-4, the J gene TRBJ1-4, with D maybe TRBD1 (5 bases). Germline V CDR1 and CDR2: SGHNT, YYREEE (reference sequence). The V end was cut by 1 base, the J end by 0 bases, with 7 bases between. This CDR3 comprises 15 residues.